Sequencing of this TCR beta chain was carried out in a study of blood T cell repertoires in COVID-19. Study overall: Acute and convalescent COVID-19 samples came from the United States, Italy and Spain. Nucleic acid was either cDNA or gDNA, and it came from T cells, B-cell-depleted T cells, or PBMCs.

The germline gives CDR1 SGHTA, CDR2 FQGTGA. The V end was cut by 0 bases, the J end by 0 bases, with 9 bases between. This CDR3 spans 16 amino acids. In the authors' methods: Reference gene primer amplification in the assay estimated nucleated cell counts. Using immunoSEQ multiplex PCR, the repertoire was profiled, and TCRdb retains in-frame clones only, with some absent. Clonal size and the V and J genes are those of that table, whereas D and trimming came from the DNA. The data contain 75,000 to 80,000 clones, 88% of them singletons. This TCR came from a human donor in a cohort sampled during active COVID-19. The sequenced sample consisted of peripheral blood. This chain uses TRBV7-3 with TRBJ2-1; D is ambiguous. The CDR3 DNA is TGTGCCAGCAGCTTAACCGTAGGAGTCTCCTACAATGAGCAGTTCTTC. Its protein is CASSLTVGVSYNEQFF.